The 4 T cell receptor beta chains reported below all come from one sample, sequenced in a study of blood T cell repertoires in COVID-19. Profiled with immunoSEQ multiplex PCR; TCRdb holds only in-frame clones, not every one. The sample records about 150,000 clones, approximately 81% being singletons. Material for sequencing was peripheral blood. These receptors originate from an older woman with COVID-19, enrolled during active disease.

The chain is built from TRBV24-1 and TRBJ2-1, with 8 positions matching TRBD2. J was trimmed by 6 bases and V by 4 bases; bases with no gene match: 7. The CDR3 runs to 15 residues. Germline loops: CDR1 KGHDR, CDR2 SFDVKD. CDR3 amino acids: CATSDGRLAINEQFF. The CDR3 DNA follows: TGTGCCACCAGTGACGGTAGACTAGCGATCAATGAGCAGTTCTTC.

This sequence joins TRBV27 and TRBJ2-1; maybe TRBD1 (6 bases). Germline CDR1 MNHEY, CDR2 SMNVEV (reference sequence). V dropped 1 base and J dropped 7 bases, with 14 bases sitting between them. This CDR3 has 15 residues. Written as DNA, the CDR3 is TGTGCCAGCAGTTTATGGGTTTCAGGGGAAAATGAGCAGTTCTTC. This codes for CASSLWVSGENEQFF.

Only a few counts were recorded for this clone. The rearrangement joins TRBV7-8 to TRBJ2-1; TRBD1 matches 8 bases. With 5 bases clipped from V and 3 bases from J, the junction kept 9 bases outside the gene matches. CDR1 and CDR2 (germline): SGHVS, FQNEAQ. There are 16 residues in the CDR3. CDR3: CASSKTGGGGYNEQFF. CDR3 in DNA: TGTGCCAGCAGCAAAACAGGGGGTGGCGGCTACAATGAGCAGTTCTTC.

The rearrangement joins TRBV24-1 to TRBJ1-2; 7 bases line up with TRBD1. J gave up 0 bases and V 5 bases, and 5 bases lay outside the gene matches. This CDR3 comprises 15 residues. CDR1 is KGHDR, CDR2 SFDVKD, per germline. The CDR3 loop is CATSAPGQSNYGYTF. The DNA of the CDR3 is TGTGCCACCAGTGCCCCGGGACAGTCTAACTATGGCTACACCTTC.